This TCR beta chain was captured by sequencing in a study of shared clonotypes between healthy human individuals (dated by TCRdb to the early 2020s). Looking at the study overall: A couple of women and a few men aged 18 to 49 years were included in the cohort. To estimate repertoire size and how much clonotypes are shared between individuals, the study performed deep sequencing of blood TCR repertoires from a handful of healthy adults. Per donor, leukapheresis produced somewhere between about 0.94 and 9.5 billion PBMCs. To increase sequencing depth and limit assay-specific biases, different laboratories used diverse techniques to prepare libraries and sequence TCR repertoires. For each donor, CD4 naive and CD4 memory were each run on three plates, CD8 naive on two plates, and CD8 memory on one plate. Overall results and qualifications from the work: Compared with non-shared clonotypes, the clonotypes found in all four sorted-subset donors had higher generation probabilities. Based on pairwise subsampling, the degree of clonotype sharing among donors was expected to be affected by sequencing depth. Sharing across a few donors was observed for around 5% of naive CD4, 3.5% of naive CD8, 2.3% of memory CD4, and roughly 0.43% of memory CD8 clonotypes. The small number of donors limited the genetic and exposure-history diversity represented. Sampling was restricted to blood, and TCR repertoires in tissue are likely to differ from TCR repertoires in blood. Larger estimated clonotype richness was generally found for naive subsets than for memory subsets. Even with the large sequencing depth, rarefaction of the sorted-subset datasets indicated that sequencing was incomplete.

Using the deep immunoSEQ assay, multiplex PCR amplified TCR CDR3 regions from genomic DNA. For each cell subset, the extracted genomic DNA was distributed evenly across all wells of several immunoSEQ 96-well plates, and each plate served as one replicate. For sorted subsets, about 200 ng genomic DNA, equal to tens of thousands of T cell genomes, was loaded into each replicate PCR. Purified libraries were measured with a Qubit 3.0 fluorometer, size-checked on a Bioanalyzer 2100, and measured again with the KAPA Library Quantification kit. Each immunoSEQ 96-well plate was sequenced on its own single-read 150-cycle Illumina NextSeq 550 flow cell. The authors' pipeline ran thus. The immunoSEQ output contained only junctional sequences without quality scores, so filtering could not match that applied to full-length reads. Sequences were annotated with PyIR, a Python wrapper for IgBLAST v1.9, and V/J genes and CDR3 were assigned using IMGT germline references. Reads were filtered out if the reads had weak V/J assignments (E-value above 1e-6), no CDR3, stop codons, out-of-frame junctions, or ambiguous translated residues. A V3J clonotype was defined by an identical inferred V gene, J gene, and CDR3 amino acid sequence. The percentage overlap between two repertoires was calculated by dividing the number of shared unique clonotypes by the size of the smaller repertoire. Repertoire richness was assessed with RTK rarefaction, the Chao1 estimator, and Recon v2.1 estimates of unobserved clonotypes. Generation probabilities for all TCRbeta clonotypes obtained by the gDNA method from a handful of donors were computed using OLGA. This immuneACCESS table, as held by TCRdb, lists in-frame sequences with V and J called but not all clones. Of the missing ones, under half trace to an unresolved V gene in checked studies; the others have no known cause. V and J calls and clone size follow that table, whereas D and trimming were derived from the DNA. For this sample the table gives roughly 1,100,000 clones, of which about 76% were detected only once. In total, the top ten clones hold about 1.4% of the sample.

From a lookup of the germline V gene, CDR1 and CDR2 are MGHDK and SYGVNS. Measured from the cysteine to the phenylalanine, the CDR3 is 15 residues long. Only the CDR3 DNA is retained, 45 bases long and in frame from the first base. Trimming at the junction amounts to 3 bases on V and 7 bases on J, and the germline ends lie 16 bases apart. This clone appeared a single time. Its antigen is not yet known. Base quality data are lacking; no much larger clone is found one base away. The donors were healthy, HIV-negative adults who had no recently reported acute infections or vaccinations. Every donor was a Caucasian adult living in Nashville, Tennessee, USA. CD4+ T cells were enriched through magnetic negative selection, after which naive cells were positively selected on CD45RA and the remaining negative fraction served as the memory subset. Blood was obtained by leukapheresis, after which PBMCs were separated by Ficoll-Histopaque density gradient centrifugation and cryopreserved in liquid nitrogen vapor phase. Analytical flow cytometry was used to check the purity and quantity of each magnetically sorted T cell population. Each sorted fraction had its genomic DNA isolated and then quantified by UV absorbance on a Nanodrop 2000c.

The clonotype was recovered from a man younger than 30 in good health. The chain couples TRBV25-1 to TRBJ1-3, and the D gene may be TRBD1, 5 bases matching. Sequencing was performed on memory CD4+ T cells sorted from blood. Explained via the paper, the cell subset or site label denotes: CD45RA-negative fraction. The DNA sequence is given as TGTGCCAGCAGTGAGTCCGCGGGGACCGGGAACACCATATATTTT. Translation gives CASSESAGTGNTIYF.